This TCR beta chain derives from a study of blood T cell repertoires in COVID-19. Overall study context: Whether acute or convalescent, the COVID-19 samples came from the United States, Italy and Spain. T cells, B-cell-depleted T cells, or PBMCs supplied cDNA or gDNA.

The protocol was immunoSEQ multiplex PCR, while the TCRdb copy is restricted to in-frame clones and leaves out a portion. This table has about 97,000 clones, around nine tenths appearing once. V was pared by 4 bases and J by 9 bases, with 17 bases of the junction left unmatched. The CDR3 length is 17 residues. Germline V gives CDR1 LGHDT, CDR2 YNNKEL (reference sequence). The sequence came from a human donor in a cohort sampled during active COVID-19. The chain uses TRBV3-1 (or the pseudogene TRBV3-2) and TRBJ2-4, with 8 bases fitting TRBD2. Sequencing was carried out using peripheral blood. This CDR3 reads CASSLGQAGERGVIQYF. The CDR3 DNA follows: TGTGCCAGCAGCCTTGGACAAGCGGGAGAGCGAGGTGTCATTCAGTACTTC.